The 22 T cell receptor beta chains listed next were all sequenced from one sample in a study of T cell clonotyping in hematopoietic cell transplantation. Clones were sequenced by immunoSEQ multiplex PCR, and TCRdb holds only the in-frame ones, with some missing. Here the sample spans 26,000 or so clones, roughly 95% being singletons. The sequenced sample was peripheral blood mononuclear cells. Receptor source: a man between 50 and 59 years old in good health. Some clones in this sample may be carry-over from other donors' samples.

This chain uses TRBV11-2 with TRBJ2-6; D is undetermined. The CDR3 runs 15 residues. The germline V and J ends were trimmed by 2 bases and 2 bases, with 7 bases remaining between them. Germline lookup yields CDR1 SGHAT and CDR2 FQNNGV. The CDR3 here is CASSLSRAGANVLTF. The DNA of the CDR3 is TGTGCCAGCAGCTTATCACGGGCTGGGGCCAACGTCCTGACTTTC.

V usage is TRBV30 and J usage is TRBJ2-1, with 9 bases matching TRBD1. V gave up 4 bases and J gave up 5 bases; unmatched junction bases: 9. This CDR3 comprises 15 residues. Germline V lookup: CDR1 GTSNPN, CDR2 SVGIG (reference sequence). CDR3 region: CAWNQGQGNNNEQFF. DNA for the CDR3: TGTGCCTGGAACCAGGGACAGGGAAATAACAATGAGCAGTTCTTC. Supplemented by reference TRBV30 and TRBJ2-1, the full variable domain reads SQTIHQWPATLVQPVGSPLSLECTVEGTSNPNLYWYRQAAGRGLQLLFYSVGIGQISSEVPQNLSASRPQDRQFILSSKKLLLSDSGFYLCAWNQGQGNNNEQFFGPGTRLTVL.

CDR3 loop: CACTGGGTAGELFF. The CDR3 DNA follows: TGTGCCTGTACGGGCGGGGGAACGGCCGGGGAGCTGTTTTTT. The chain employs TRBV7-8 and TRBJ2-2; 7 bases align to TRBD2. V gave up 11 bases and J gave up 6 bases; unmatched junction bases: 12. Germline V gene data show CDR1 as SGHVS and CDR2 as FQNEAQ. The CDR3 totals 14 residues.

The chain employs TRBV4-3 and TRBJ1-1; tentative D call: TRBD1 (5 bases). Trimming took 2 bases from V and 1 from J, leaving 11 bases between them. CDR3 length: 15 residues. Germline CDR1 is LGHNA and CDR2 is YSLEER. In nucleotides, the CDR3 is TGCGCCAGCAGCCAAAGGGGACGCCCGAACACTGAAGCTTTCTTT. Protein: CASSQRGRPNTEAFF.

This clone was recorded once. The chain carries TRBV27 and TRBJ1-6; weak D call: TRBD1 (6 bases). The ends were cut back, 7 bases at V and 0 bases at J, with 16 bases in the middle. Germline CDR1 and CDR2: MNHEY and SMNVEV (reference sequence). The CDR3 extends over 17 amino acids. DNA of the CDR3: TGTGCCAGCACCCAGCAGGGGAAGGGCTCCTATAATTCACCCCTCCACTTT. It yields the protein CASTQQGKGSYNSPLHF.

Regarding this clone: Other nucleotide sequences in the sample specify the same CDR3. This sequence joins TRBV19 and TRBJ1-1, with 7 bases that match TRBD1. The V segment lost 5 bases and the J segment 5 bases; nucleotides outside the gene matches: 2. The CDR3 has 12 residues. The germline gives CDR1 LNHDA, CDR2 SQIVND (reference sequence). The CDR3 nucleotides are TGTGCCAGTAGTGAACAGGGGACTGAAGCTTTCTTT. It translates to CASSEQGTEAFF.

The chain joins TRBV30 to TRBJ2-7; D might be TRBD2 (7 bases). This CDR3 is 15 amino acids long. Germline CDR1 and CDR2: GTSNPN and SVGIG (reference sequence). The germline V and J ends were trimmed by 1 base and 3 bases, with 16 bases remaining between them. The DNA for the CDR3 is TGTGCCTGGAGTGGGGGGGGACACACAAACTACGAGCAGTACTTC. Translating gives CAWSGGGHTNYEQYF.

In its sample, this clone was seen once. The chain joins TRBV6-6 to TRBJ1-6; a possible D gene is TRBD1 (5 bases). The germline V and J ends were trimmed by 7 bases and 5 bases, with 12 bases remaining between them. Germline values: CDR1 MNHNY, CDR2 SVGAGI (reference sequence). The CDR3 is made up of 14 amino acids. CDR3 sequence reads: CASTVTVHNSPLHF. CDR3 sequence (DNA): TGTGCCAGCACTGTGACAGTGCATAATTCACCCCTCCACTTT.

The chain employs TRBV5-6 and TRBJ1-2, with 8 bases matching TRBD1. CDR3 size: 13 residues. The trim removed 4 bases at V and 8 bases at J, leaving 7 bases unmatched. The V gene's germline CDR1 is SGHDT and CDR2 YYEEEE. CDR3 in DNA: TGTGCCAGCAGCCGGACAGGGAGAGGCGGCTACACCTTC. Translated: CASSRTGRGGYTF.

CDR3 sequence (DNA): TGTGCCAGCAGTAGGGACAGGCATCCCCTCCACTTT. Protein: CASSRDRHPLHF. V gene TRBV9 combines with J gene TRBJ1-6; 8 bases line up with TRBD1. J was trimmed by 13 bases and V by 5 bases; bases with no gene match: 5. The CDR3 extends over 12 amino acids. Germline CDR1 and CDR2: SGDLS and YYNGEE. The full variable domain, completed using reference TRBV9 and TRBJ1-6, is DSGVTQTPKHLITATGQRVTLRCSPRSGDLSVYWYQQSLDQGLQFLIQYYNGEERAKGNILERFSAQQFPDLHSELNLSSLELGDSALYFCASSRDRHPLHFGNGTRLTVT.

The chain has TRBV7-6 and TRBJ2-2; D possibly corresponds to TRBD1 (7 bases). V lost 3 bases and J 4 bases, leaving 18 bases between the germline ends. The germline gives CDR1 SGHVS, CDR2 FNYEAQ. The CDR3 sequence is 17 residues long. The CDR3 sequence is CASSLRVGTAGTGELFF. DNA of the CDR3: TGTGCCAGCAGCTTGAGGGTAGGGACAGCGGGCACCGGGGAGCTGTTTTTT.

The CDR3 loop reads CASGAHSGDTGELFF. The CDR3 DNA sequence: TGTGCCAGCGGTGCACACTCGGGGGACACCGGGGAGCTGTTTTTT. V gene TRBV28 combines with J gene TRBJ2-2, with D maybe TRBD2 (6 bases). Germline V gene data show CDR1 as MDHEN and CDR2 as SYDVKM. The CDR3 is 15 amino acids. V lost 8 bases and J lost 3, with 16 bases in between.

V usage is TRBV11-2 and J usage is TRBJ1-1; D is uncertain. V gave up 1 base and J gave up 1 base, with 7 bases separating them. CDR3 length: 14 amino acids. Germline CDR1 SGHAT, CDR2 FQNNGV. CDR3 in amino acids: CASSLGSENTEAFF. CDR3 coding DNA: TGTGCCAGCAGCTTAGGGTCGGAGAACACTGAAGCTTTCTTT.

This clone showed up just once. This chain joins TRBV28 and TRBJ1-1; possible D gene TRBD1, 5 bases. V lost 5 bases and J lost 0, with 10 bases in between. Germline values: CDR1 MDHEN, CDR2 SYDVKM. The CDR3 covers 14 residues. This CDR3 is CASSGANMNTEAFF. CDR3 nucleotides: TGTGCCAGCAGTGGGGCAAACATGAACACTGAAGCTTTCTTT. The variable domain in full, completed from reference TRBV28 and TRBJ1-1, reads DVKVTQSSRYLVKRTGEKVFLECVQDMDHENMFWYRQDPGLGLRLIYFSYDVKMKEKGDIPEGYSVSREKKERFSLILESASTNQTSMYLCASSGANMNTEAFFGQGTRLTVV.

V usage is TRBV14 and J usage is TRBJ1-1; 7 positions match TRBD1. From germline, CDR1 is SGHDN and CDR2 FVKESK. The CDR3 is made up of 16 amino acids. V gave up 3 bases and J gave up 5 bases; unmatched junction bases: 12. The CDR3 DNA follows: TGTGCCAGCAGCCAGGACCTCGGACAGGTAGGGACTGAAGCTTTCTTT. It specifies CASSQDLGQVGTEAFF. The full variable domain, completed using reference TRBV14 and TRBJ1-1, is EAGVTQFPSHSVIEKGQTVTLRCDPISGHDNLYWYRRVMGKEIKFLLHFVKESKQDESGMPNNRFLAERTGGTYSTLKVQPAELEDSGVYFCASSQDLGQVGTEAFFGQGTRLTVV.

The rearrangement uses TRBV28 and TRBJ1-1, with a weak D call TRBD1 (6 bases). Germline assignment: CDR1 MDHEN and CDR2 SYDVKM. The CDR3 is 16 residues long. Trimming pared 3 bases from V and 2 bases from J, leaving 16 bases between. The CDR3 loop is CASSFGQGRGNTEAFF. The DNA of the CDR3 is TGTGCCAGCAGTTTTGGCCAGGGGAGGGGAAACACTGAAGCTTTCTTT. The entire variable domain, with the rest obtained from reference TRBV28 and TRBJ1-1, is as follows: DVKVTQSSRYLVKRTGEKVFLECVQDMDHENMFWYRQDPGLGLRLIYFSYDVKMKEKGDIPEGYSVSREKKERFSLILESASTNQTSMYLCASSFGQGRGNTEAFFGQGTRLTVV.

Here the CDR3 reads CASSYTLQGTYEQYF. As DNA, the CDR3 is TGTGCCAGCAGTTACACCCTACAGGGAACCTACGAGCAGTACTTC. This chain joins TRBV6-5 and TRBJ2-7, with D perhaps TRBD1 (6 bases). The CDR3 contains 15 residues. CDR1 and CDR2 (germline): MNHEY, SVGAGI. The V gene lost 2 bases and the J gene lost 2 bases, with 13 bases spanning the gap.

This chain connects TRBV19 to TRBJ1-5; TRBD1 is a possible D gene (5 bases). With 3 bases removed from V and 2 bases from J, the gap between germline ends came to 11 bases. CDR1 is LNHDA, CDR2 SQIVND, per germline (reference sequence). The CDR3 covers 15 residues. The CDR3 protein is CASSMWGDGNQPQHF. CDR3 in DNA: TGTGCCAGTAGTATGTGGGGGGACGGCAATCAGCCCCAGCATTTT.

V and J are TRBV14 and TRBJ1-2, with D uncertain. Germline lookup yields CDR1 SGHDN and CDR2 FVKESK. V was cut by 0 bases and J by 7 bases, with 12 bases left in between. This CDR3 has 14 residues. The CDR3 region has the DNA TGTGCCAGCAGCCAAGATGGATCGAGGGCTGGCTACACCTTC. It specifies CASSQDGSRAGYTF.

J is TRBJ1-5 and V is TRBV27; D remains unclear. In germline, CDR1 is MNHEY, CDR2 SMNVEV (reference sequence). The CDR3 length is 15 residues. Trimming removed 3 bases at V and 0 bases at J, with 9 bases between. CDR3 in amino acids: CASSLFKDSNQPQHF. Here the CDR3 DNA reads TGTGCCAGCAGTTTGTTCAAGGATAGCAATCAGCCCCAGCATTTT.

V usage is TRBV2 and J usage is TRBJ2-5; no clear D gene. CDR3 length equals 13 residues. V was pared by 7 bases and J by 2 bases, with 11 bases between. Germline V gene lookup returns CDR1 SNHLY and CDR2 FYNNEI. CDR3 DNA sequence: TGTGCCAGCATTCGAGCCCTGCAAGAGACCCAGTACTTC. The encoded protein is CASIRALQETQYF.

The V call is TRBV9, the J call TRBJ2-1, with TRBD2 as a possible D gene (6 bases). Trimming left V 0 bases short and J 10 bases short, with 14 bases between. The CDR3 loop spans 14 amino acids. Germline values: CDR1 SGDLS, CDR2 YYNGEE. The CDR3, as DNA: TGTGCCAGCAGCGTAGTGGAGGGTGTGGGCGAGCAGTTCTTC. It yields the protein CASSVVEGVGEQFF.